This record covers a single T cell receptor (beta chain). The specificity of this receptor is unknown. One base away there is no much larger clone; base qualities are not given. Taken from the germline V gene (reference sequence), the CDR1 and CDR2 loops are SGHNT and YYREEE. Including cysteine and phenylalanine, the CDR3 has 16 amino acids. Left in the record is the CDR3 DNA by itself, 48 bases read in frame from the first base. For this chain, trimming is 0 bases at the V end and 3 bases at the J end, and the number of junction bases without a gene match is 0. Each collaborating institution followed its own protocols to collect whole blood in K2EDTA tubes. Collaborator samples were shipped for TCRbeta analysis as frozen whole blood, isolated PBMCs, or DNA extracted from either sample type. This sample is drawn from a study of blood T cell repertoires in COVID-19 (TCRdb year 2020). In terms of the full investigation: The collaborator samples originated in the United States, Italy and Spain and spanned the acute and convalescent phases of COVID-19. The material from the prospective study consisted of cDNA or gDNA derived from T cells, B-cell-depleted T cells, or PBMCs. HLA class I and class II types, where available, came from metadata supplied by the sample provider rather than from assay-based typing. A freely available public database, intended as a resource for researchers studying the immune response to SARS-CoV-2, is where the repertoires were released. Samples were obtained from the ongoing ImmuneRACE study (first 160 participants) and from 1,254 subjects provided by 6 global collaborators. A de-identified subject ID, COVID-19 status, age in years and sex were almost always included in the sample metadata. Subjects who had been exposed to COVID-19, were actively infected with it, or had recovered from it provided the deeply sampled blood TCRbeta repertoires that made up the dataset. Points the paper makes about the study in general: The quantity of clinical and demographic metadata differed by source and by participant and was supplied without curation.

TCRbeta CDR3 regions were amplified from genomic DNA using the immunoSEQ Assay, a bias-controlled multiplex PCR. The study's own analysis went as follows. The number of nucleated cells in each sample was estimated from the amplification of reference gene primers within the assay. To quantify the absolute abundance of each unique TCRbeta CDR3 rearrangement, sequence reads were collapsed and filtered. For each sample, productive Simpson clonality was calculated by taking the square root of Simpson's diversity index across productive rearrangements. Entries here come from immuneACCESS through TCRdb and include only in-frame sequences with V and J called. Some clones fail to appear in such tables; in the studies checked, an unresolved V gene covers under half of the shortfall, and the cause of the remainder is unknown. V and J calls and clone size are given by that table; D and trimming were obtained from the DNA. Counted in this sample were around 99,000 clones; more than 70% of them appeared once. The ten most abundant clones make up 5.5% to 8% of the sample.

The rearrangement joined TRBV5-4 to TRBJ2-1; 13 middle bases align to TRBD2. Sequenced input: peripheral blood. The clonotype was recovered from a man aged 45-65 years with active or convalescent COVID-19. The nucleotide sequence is TGTGCCAGCAGCTTGGGGACTAGCGGGAGCTACAATGAGCAGTTCTTC. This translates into CASSLGTSGSYNEQFF.